This entry lists 16 T cell receptor beta chains sequenced from one sample in a study of regulatory T cells in long-lasting Graves disease. Time point here: newly diagnosed GD, antithyroid drugs for less than 3 months. From RNA extracted from PBMCs, the TCR library was made. Arm-PCR of CDR3 regions with iRepertoire HTBI primers generated TCR beta libraries. One entry per CDR3 protein results from TCRdb running MiXCR on the multiplex PCR reads. The data hold around 450,000 distinct CDR3 sequences, with around 16% observed a single time. These data also featured in a second study, about T cells in Graves' hyperthyroidism and ophthalmopathy.

The sequenced sample was peripheral blood mononuclear cells (PBMCs), obtained at new diagnosis, from a patient treated with antithyroid drugs. The origin of the receptors is a man between 40 and 49 years old with Graves disease.

This clonotype has a count of ten or more. The CDR3 reads CASSQDRYEKLFF. The CDR3 DNA is TGTGCCAGCAGTCAAGACAGATATGAAAAACTGTTTTTT. This chain joins TRBV6-1 and TRBJ1-4; a possible D gene is TRBD1 (5 bases). In germline, CDR1 is MNHNS, CDR2 SASEGT. This CDR3 has 13 amino acids. V lost 5 bases and J lost 6, with 10 bases in between.

This clonotype has at least ten counts. The chain carries TRBV29-1 and TRBJ2-1; 7 nucleotides line up with TRBD2. CDR3 size: 13 residues. Germline trimming cut 7 bases from V and 7 bases from J; bases unmatched to any gene: 10. Germline values: CDR1 SQVTM, CDR2 ANQGSEA. The CDR3 DNA sequence: TGCAGCGGGGCGGGACTACCTTTTAATGAGCAGTTCTTC. Translating gives CSGAGLPFNEQFF.

This clonotype was observed at least ten times. The V and J genes are TRBV20-1 and TRBJ2-3, with 14 bases matching TRBD2. The V gene's germline CDR1 is DFQATT and CDR2 SNEGSKA (reference sequence). V lost 5 bases to trimming and J lost 4 bases; unmatched junction nucleotides: 5. The CDR3 has 15 amino acids. The CDR3 is CSAPGLAGDSDTQYF. The CDR3 nucleotides read TGCAGTGCTCCGGGACTAGCGGGAGATTCAGATACGCAGTATTTT.

The rearrangement uses TRBV7-6 and TRBJ2-3; a possible D gene is TRBD2 (6 bases). CDR1 SGHVS and CDR2 FNYEAQ come from the germline V gene. The CDR3 is 17 amino acids. Trimming left V 4 bases short and J 3 bases short, with 20 bases between. The CDR3 sequence: CASSSTGGSGPTDTQYF. Written as DNA, the CDR3 is TGTGCCAGCAGCTCAACCGGAGGTAGCGGCCCGACAGATACGCAGTATTTT.

At least ten counts were recorded for this clonotype. V usage is TRBV20-1 and J usage is TRBJ2-1; possible D gene TRBD2, 5 bases. CDR3 length: 13 residues. Germline V gene sequence: CDR1 DFQATT, CDR2 SNEGSKA (reference sequence). V lost 1 base, J lost 6 bases, and 10 bases lay in between. The CDR3, as DNA: TGCAGTGCTAGAGTTGGGAGTTTCAATGAGCAGTTCTTC. This gives the protein CSARVGSFNEQFF.

This clonotype has at least ten counts. This rearrangement joins TRBV3-1 to TRBJ2-7, with D perhaps matching TRBD2 (6 bases). The CDR3 spans 13 residues. Trimming took 4 bases from V and 1 from J, leaving 8 bases between them. The germline CDR1 and CDR2 sequences are LGHDT and YNNKEL (reference sequence). DNA for the CDR3: TGTGCCAGCAGCCGGGACTTATCCTACGAGCAGTACTTC. Translation gives CASSRDLSYEQYF.

The chain recombines TRBV6-5 with TRBJ2-7, with 8 bases that match TRBD1. V dropped 4 bases and J dropped 1; count of bases not matched to a gene: 3. This CDR3 region has 14 residues. CDR1 and CDR2 (germline): MNHEY, SVGAGI. This chain's CDR3 is CASSWTGNSYEQYF. The CDR3 coding sequence is TGTGCCAGCAGTTGGACAGGGAATTCCTACGAGCAGTACTTC.

This clonotype came up many times. The genes are TRBV12-3 or TRBV12-4 and TRBJ2-3; TRBD2 agrees at 10 bases. V lost 3 bases and J lost 3; bases outside the gene matches: 12. The CDR3 runs to 18 residues. CDR3 sequence: CASSLSGLAGELTDTQYF. DNA for the CDR3: TGTGCCAGCAGTTTGTCGGGGCTAGCGGGAGAATTGACAGATACGCAGTATTTT.

This clonotype was found many times. The rearrangement joins TRBV5-1 to TRBJ2-1, with D possibly being TRBD2 (7 bases). V was shortened by 2 bases and J by 4 bases, with 13 bases between the two germline ends. The germline V gene has CDR1 SGHRS and CDR2 YFSETQ. The CDR3 spans 15 residues. The chain's CDR3 is CASSFGGGVYNEQFF. CDR3 coding DNA: TGCGCCAGCAGCTTCGGAGGGGGGGTTTACAATGAGCAGTTCTTC.

This chain uses TRBV7-9 with TRBJ1-2; perhaps TRBD1 as D (5 bases). Trimming removed 3 bases at V and 1 base at J, with 18 bases between. The V gene's germline CDR1 is SEHNR and CDR2 FQNEAQ (reference sequence). The CDR3 length is 17 residues. CDR3 region: CASSLIPGRGFNYGYTF. The DNA for the CDR3 is TGTGCCAGCAGCTTGATACCGGGACGGGGGTTTAACTATGGCTACACCTTC.

Many counts were recorded for this clonotype. This sequence joins TRBV7-2 and TRBJ2-5; D not certain. Trimming removed 3 bases at V and 4 bases at J, with 12 bases between. The CDR3 sequence is 14 residues long. The germline gives CDR1 SGHTA, CDR2 FQGNSA. CDR3 residues: CASSFPHRLETQYF. The DNA of the CDR3 is TGTGCCAGCAGCTTTCCCCACAGACTAGAGACCCAGTACTTC.

In regard to this clonotype: This clone may be a read error of a much larger clone one base away. The CDR3 DNA follows: TGCGCCAGCAGTCACTTCCCCACAAGCGGTCCTTACGGGCAGTACTTC. Encoded protein: CASSHFPTSGPYGQYF. The chain has TRBV5-1 and TRBJ2-7, with D tentatively TRBD2 (5 bases). The CDR3 sequence is 16 residues long. The germline V gene has CDR1 SGHRS and CDR2 YFSETQ. Full variable domain (rest looked up from reference TRBV5-1 and TRBJ2-7): KAGVTQTPRYLIKTRGQQVTLSCSPISGHRSVSWYQQTPGQGLQFLFEYFSETQRNKGNFPGRFSGRQFSNSRSEMNVSTLELGDSALYLCASSHFPTSGPYGQYFGPGTRLTVT.

V and J are TRBV20-1 and TRBJ2-1; TRBD2 aligns across 15 bases. V lost 5 bases, J lost 5 bases, and 7 bases stayed unmatched. Germline CDR1 is DFQATT and CDR2 is SNEGSKA (reference sequence). This CDR3 is 16 amino acids long. CDR3 loop: CSAESGLAGGHNEQFF. The CDR3 nucleotides are TGCAGTGCTGAGTCGGGACTAGCGGGAGGCCACAATGAGCAGTTCTTC.

Comments on this clonotype: A much larger clone sits a single nucleotide away, making a read error possible. The chain employs TRBV7-8 and TRBJ1-2; TRBD1 might be the D (6 bases). The CDR3 covers 15 residues. In germline, CDR1 is SGHVS, CDR2 FQNEAQ. The CDR3 sequence: CASSLGRGLNYGNTF. In DNA form, the CDR3 reads TGTGCCAGCAGCTTAGGCAGGGGTCTTAACTATGGCAACACCTTC.

In its sample, this clonotype was seen a few times. This chain links TRBV5-1 with TRBJ2-3; no definite D call. Germline CDR1 is SGHRS and CDR2 is YFSETQ. The CDR3 length is 14 residues. V lost 0 bases to trimming and J lost 4 bases, with 9 bases between them. The CDR3 DNA follows: TGCGCCAGCAGCTTGGCCGCGAATTCAGATACGCAGTATTTT. Translated, it gives CASSLAANSDTQYF.

This clonotype was counted ten times or more. The V and J genes are TRBV11-3 and TRBJ2-1; possibly TRBD1 for D (6 bases). Between the trimmed V and J ends, which lost 2 bases and 5 bases, there was a span of 16 bases. CDR3 size: 16 residues. Germline V gene sequence: CDR1 SGHNT, CDR2 YENEEA. The CDR3: CASSLTGMLGDNEQFF. CDR3 DNA: TGTGCCAGCAGCTTAACAGGGATGCTTGGTGACAATGAGCAGTTCTTC.